This is a list of T cell receptor beta chains from one sample in a study of T cell responses to AZD1222 COVID-19 vaccine. Sequenced by immunoSEQ multiplex PCR; TCRdb stores in-frame clones only, minus some. The repertoire has approximately 150,000 clones, 70% to 90% of them found once; the top ten carry 4.5% to 6.5%. The sequencing used peripheral blood, collected on day 0 of AZD1222 vaccination. The receptors here all came from an adult in good health. The CDR3 runs from the conserved cysteine through the conserved F or W. Each record gives: clone size, J gene, V gene, D gene, CDR3 DNA, CDR3 protein. D genes are given only for firm matches. Size is omitted from some rows. Given values are once, few, many or a class for expanded clones.

clone size: NA; J gene: TRBJ2-7; V gene: TRBV19; D gene: NA; CDR3 DNA: TGTGCCAGTAGTAACCAGGGTAATTACGAGCAGTACTTC; CDR3 protein: CASSNQGNYEQYF
clone size: once; J gene: TRBJ1-5; V gene: TRBV19; D gene: NA; CDR3 DNA: TGTGCCAGTAGTATTTTAAAGCGGGGATTGAGGAGCAATCAGCCCCAGCATTTT; CDR3 protein: CASSILKRGLRSNQPQHF
clone size: few; J gene: TRBJ2-2; V gene: TRBV3-1/TRBV3-2; D gene: TRBD2; CDR3 DNA: TGTGCCAGCAGCCAAACCGGGAGGAGGACCGGGGAGCTGTTTTTT; CDR3 protein: CASSQTGRRTGELFF
clone size: NA; J gene: TRBJ2-1; V gene: TRBV4-2; D gene: NA; CDR3 DNA: TGTGCCAGCAGCCCCTCGGGTTCATACAATGAGCAGTTCTTC; CDR3 protein: CASSPSGSYNEQFF
clone size: NA; J gene: TRBJ2-1; V gene: TRBV3-1/TRBV3-2; D gene: NA; CDR3 DNA: TGTGCCAGCAGCCCGCGGTGGAGCTACAATGAGCAGTTCTTC; CDR3 protein: CASSPRWSYNEQFF
clone size: NA; J gene: TRBJ2-7; V gene: TRBV27; D gene: NA; CDR3 DNA: TGTGCCAGCAGTTTAGCCGGTGTGGGAAGCTACGAGCAGTACTTC; CDR3 protein: CASSLAGVGSYEQYF
clone size: NA; J gene: TRBJ1-6; V gene: TRBV7-2; D gene: NA; CDR3 DNA: TGTGCCAGCAGACAAGGCGGCGGGCTTAATTCACCCCTCCACTTT; CDR3 protein: CASRQGGGLNSPLHF
clone size: NA; J gene: TRBJ1-2; V gene: TRBV6-5; D gene: NA; CDR3 DNA: TGTGCCAGCAGTAGGGCGCAGGCCCCGGTCTATGGCTACACCTTC; CDR3 protein: CASSRAQAPVYGYTF
clone size: NA; J gene: TRBJ1-2; V gene: TRBV27; D gene: TRBD1; CDR3 DNA: TGTGCCAGCAGTTTATCAGGCAGGGGGGCCTACACCTTC; CDR3 protein: CASSLSGRGAYTF
clone size: NA; J gene: TRBJ1-1; V gene: TRBV5-6; D gene: NA; CDR3 DNA: TGTGCCAGCAGCTTGGGGCAGGGGCTGGGCACTGAAGCTTTCTTT; CDR3 protein: CASSLGQGLGTEAFF
clone size: NA; J gene: TRBJ1-2; V gene: TRBV5-1; D gene: NA; CDR3 DNA: TGCGCCAGCAGCCCCGGGCTACAAGCGGACTATGGCTACACCTTC; CDR3 protein: CASSPGLQADYGYTF
clone size: NA; J gene: TRBJ2-7; V gene: TRBV5-4; D gene: TRBD2; CDR3 DNA: TGTGCCGGAGGGCGGGAGGGTACCTACGAGCAGTACTTC; CDR3 protein: CAGGREGTYEQYF
clone size: NA; J gene: TRBJ1-5; V gene: TRBV6-5; D gene: NA; CDR3 DNA: TGTGCCAGCAGTATAAGACAGGATTATCAGCCCCAGCATTTT; CDR3 protein: CASSIRQDYQPQHF
clone size: NA; J gene: TRBJ2-7; V gene: TRBV20-1; D gene: NA; CDR3 DNA: TGCAGTGCTAGTGGCGGGGTCGGCGTTGACGAGCAGTACTTC; CDR3 protein: CSASGGVGVDEQYF
clone size: few; J gene: TRBJ2-1; V gene: TRBV28; D gene: NA; CDR3 DNA: TGTGCCAGCAGTCCTCAGGGGGGAGTATGGAATGAGCAGTTCTTC; CDR3 protein: CASSPQGGVWNEQFF
clone size: NA; J gene: TRBJ1-2; V gene: TRBV7-9; D gene: NA; CDR3 DNA: TGTGCCAGCAGCCCTATCCGGGGCCCTTTTGTTGGCTACACCTTC; CDR3 protein: CASSPIRGPFVGYTF
clone size: once; J gene: TRBJ2-7; V gene: TRBV6-2/TRBV6-3; D gene: NA; CDR3 DNA: TGTGCCAGCAGTTACTCGGGGGTCAGCTCCTACGAGCAGTACTTC; CDR3 protein: CASSYSGVSSYEQYF
clone size: once; J gene: TRBJ2-3; V gene: TRBV4-3; D gene: NA; CDR3 DNA: TGCGCCAGCAGCCAAGATCCCCGCAACACAGATACGCAGTATTTT; CDR3 protein: CASSQDPRNTDTQYF
clone size: few; J gene: TRBJ1-4; V gene: TRBV7-9; D gene: TRBD1; CDR3 DNA: TGTGCCAGCAGCTTAGGGGACAGGCGTAATGAAAAACTGTTTTTT; CDR3 protein: CASSLGDRRNEKLFF
clone size: NA; J gene: TRBJ2-4; V gene: TRBV6-2/TRBV6-3; D gene: NA; CDR3 DNA: TGTGCCAGCAGCCGCTCGGGGGCCAAAAACATTCAGTACTTC; CDR3 protein: CASSRSGAKNIQYF
clone size: NA; J gene: TRBJ1-2; V gene: TRBV18; D gene: NA; CDR3 DNA: TGTGCCAGCTCACCACTAAGGGAGAACCATGGCTACACCTTC; CDR3 protein: CASSPLRENHGYTF
clone size: few; J gene: TRBJ2-2; V gene: TRBV28; D gene: NA; CDR3 DNA: TGTGCCAGCAAGGGAACCGGGGAGCTGTTTTTT; CDR3 protein: CASKGTGELFF
clone size: NA; J gene: TRBJ2-6; V gene: TRBV5-1; D gene: TRBD1; CDR3 DNA: TGCGCCAGCAGCTTGGGAACAGGGGGAACCTCTGGGGCCAACGTCCTGACTTTC; CDR3 protein: CASSLGTGGTSGANVLTF
clone size: NA; J gene: TRBJ1-1; V gene: TRBV28; D gene: NA; CDR3 DNA: TGTGCCAGCAGTTCAAGGGACACTGAAGCTTTCTTT; CDR3 protein: CASSSRDTEAFF
clone size: NA; J gene: TRBJ2-2; V gene: TRBV6-5; D gene: TRBD1; CDR3 DNA: TGTGCCAGCAGTCGGACAGGGGATGGAACCGGGGAGCTGTTTTTT; CDR3 protein: CASSRTGDGTGELFF
clone size: NA; J gene: TRBJ2-7; V gene: TRBV5-4; D gene: NA; CDR3 DNA: TGTGCCAGCAGCCACCGGGGTAGCGACGTCGTCGAGCAGTACTTC; CDR3 protein: CASSHRGSDVVEQYF
clone size: NA; J gene: TRBJ2-3; V gene: TRBV11-3; D gene: NA; CDR3 DNA: TGTGCCAGCAGCTTAGACCAGGACCGCACAGATACGCAGTATTTT; CDR3 protein: CASSLDQDRTDTQYF
clone size: NA; J gene: TRBJ2-5; V gene: TRBV7-3; D gene: NA; CDR3 DNA: TGTGCCAGCAGCCGCGGCGGACAAGAGACCCAGTACTTC; CDR3 protein: CASSRGGQETQYF
clone size: NA; J gene: TRBJ2-7; V gene: TRBV4-3; D gene: TRBD1; CDR3 DNA: TGCGCCAGCAGCCGGGACAGGGCGAGCTCCTACGAGCAGTACTTC; CDR3 protein: CASSRDRASSYEQYF
clone size: NA; J gene: TRBJ2-1; V gene: TRBV11-3; D gene: NA; CDR3 DNA: TGTGCCAGCAGCTTAGTTTTCAAAATCGGTGAGCAGTTCTTC; CDR3 protein: CASSLVFKIGEQFF
clone size: NA; J gene: TRBJ1-1; V gene: TRBV6-5; D gene: NA; CDR3 DNA: TGTGCCAGCAGTTACGGAATCATCACGACTGAAGCTTTCTTT; CDR3 protein: CASSYGIITTEAFF
clone size: NA; J gene: TRBJ1-5; V gene: TRBV28; D gene: TRBD1; CDR3 DNA: TGTGCCAGCAGTTTATCAGGGGGTCAGCCCCAGCATTTT; CDR3 protein: CASSLSGGQPQHF
clone size: NA; J gene: TRBJ1-1; V gene: TRBV19; D gene: NA; CDR3 DNA: TGTGCCAGTAGGTCCATACTTCAGGGCCCCACTGAAGCTTTCTTT; CDR3 protein: CASRSILQGPTEAFF
clone size: NA; J gene: TRBJ2-3; V gene: TRBV7-9; D gene: NA; CDR3 DNA: TGTGCCAGCAGCTTAGTGTACCCCACAGATACGCAGTATTTT; CDR3 protein: CASSLVYPTDTQYF
clone size: NA; J gene: TRBJ1-2; V gene: TRBV7-9; D gene: NA; CDR3 DNA: TGTGCCAGCAGCCAGGGACCCCCCGATGGCTACACCTTC; CDR3 protein: CASSQGPPDGYTF
clone size: NA; J gene: TRBJ1-6; V gene: TRBV6-5; D gene: TRBD1; CDR3 DNA: TGTGCCAGCGCACCGGGACAGGGGTATTCACCCCTCCACTTT; CDR3 protein: CASAPGQGYSPLHF
clone size: NA; J gene: TRBJ1-3; V gene: TRBV25-1; D gene: NA; CDR3 DNA: TGTGCCAGCAGTGAATCCTCCTCTCCGGATGGAAACACCATATATTTT; CDR3 protein: CASSESSSPDGNTIYF
clone size: NA; J gene: TRBJ1-4; V gene: TRBV5-1; D gene: TRBD1; CDR3 DNA: TGCGCCAGCAGCTACGCCGGGACAGGGTCGGAAAAACTGTTTTTT; CDR3 protein: CASSYAGTGSEKLFF
clone size: NA; J gene: TRBJ2-5; V gene: TRBV7-8; D gene: NA; CDR3 DNA: TGTGCCAGCAGCCTGCACAAGAACCTAAAGGAGACCCAGTACTTC; CDR3 protein: CASSLHKNLKETQYF
clone size: NA; J gene: TRBJ1-2; V gene: TRBV30; D gene: TRBD1; CDR3 DNA: TGTGCCTTGACAGGGCAGGGCTACACCTTC; CDR3 protein: CALTGQGYTF
clone size: NA; J gene: TRBJ2-1; V gene: TRBV7-2; D gene: NA; CDR3 DNA: TGTGCCAGCAGCTTAGACGGGGGCCGAGGGGGCGATGAGCAGTTCTTC; CDR3 protein: CASSLDGGRGGDEQFF
clone size: NA; J gene: TRBJ1-6; V gene: TRBV28; D gene: TRBD1; CDR3 DNA: TGTGCCAGCAGTTTCATCGGGACAGGGTTTTCACCCCTCCACTTT; CDR3 protein: CASSFIGTGFSPLHF
clone size: NA; J gene: TRBJ1-2; V gene: TRBV6-5; D gene: TRBD1; CDR3 DNA: TGTGCCAGCAGTCTGGGACAGGCCGGGAGTGGCTACACCTTC; CDR3 protein: CASSLGQAGSGYTF
clone size: NA; J gene: TRBJ1-4; V gene: TRBV11-2; D gene: TRBD1; CDR3 DNA: TGTGCCAGCAGCTTACAGGGGGGGAAGGAAAAACTGTTTTTT; CDR3 protein: CASSLQGGKEKLFF
clone size: NA; J gene: TRBJ1-4; V gene: TRBV9; D gene: NA; CDR3 DNA: TGTGCCAGCAGCGTAGAGGCTGCGAGTGAAAAACTGTTTTTT; CDR3 protein: CASSVEAASEKLFF
clone size: NA; J gene: TRBJ1-4; V gene: TRBV12-3/TRBV12-4; D gene: NA; CDR3 DNA: TGTGCCAGCAGTTTTGGCGGGGGAAAACTGTTTTTT; CDR3 protein: CASSFGGGKLFF
clone size: NA; J gene: TRBJ2-3; V gene: TRBV2; D gene: TRBD2; CDR3 DNA: TGTGCCAGCAGCGGGAGGATGATCACAGATACGCAGTATTTT; CDR3 protein: CASSGRMITDTQYF
clone size: NA; J gene: TRBJ1-4; V gene: TRBV18; D gene: NA; CDR3 DNA: TGTGCCAGCTCACCATCCGACTCCAGGGGAGCAACTAATGAAAAACTGTTTTTT; CDR3 protein: CASSPSDSRGATNEKLFF
clone size: NA; J gene: TRBJ1-1; V gene: TRBV28; D gene: NA; CDR3 DNA: TGTGCCAGCAGATTGGGGCTCGCGGCTGAAGCTTTCTTT; CDR3 protein: CASRLGLAAEAFF
clone size: NA; J gene: TRBJ2-5; V gene: TRBV6-2/TRBV6-3; D gene: NA; CDR3 DNA: TGTGCCAGCACCCCGGGCCTTCTTAGGGAGACCCAGTACTTC; CDR3 protein: CASTPGLLRETQYF
clone size: NA; J gene: TRBJ2-5; V gene: TRBV7-2; D gene: NA; CDR3 DNA: TGTGCCAGCAGCTTAGCCCGCAGTTTTGGAGAGACCCAGTACTTC; CDR3 protein: CASSLARSFGETQYF
clone size: NA; J gene: TRBJ1-1; V gene: TRBV19; D gene: NA; CDR3 DNA: TGTGCCAGTAGTACGACAGTAGAAGCTTTCTTT; CDR3 protein: CASSTTVEAFF
clone size: once; J gene: TRBJ2-4; V gene: TRBV18; D gene: NA; CDR3 DNA: TGTGCCAGCTCACCACTCCGACTAGGGAAATCAGGGGTCTCCGGTAAAAACATTCAGTACTTC; CDR3 protein: CASSPLRLGKSGVSGKNIQYF
clone size: NA; J gene: TRBJ1-4; V gene: TRBV7-9; D gene: NA; CDR3 DNA: TGTGCCAGCAGCCATACCGGGTTTCTGGATGAAAAACTGTTTTTT; CDR3 protein: CASSHTGFLDEKLFF
clone size: NA; J gene: TRBJ1-5; V gene: TRBV25-1; D gene: NA; CDR3 DNA: TGTGCCAGCAGTCTTCCGGGTCAGCCCCAGCATTTT; CDR3 protein: CASSLPGQPQHF
clone size: NA; J gene: TRBJ1-1; V gene: TRBV19; D gene: NA; CDR3 DNA: TGTGCCAGTAGCCCCCACCCGACGGCATACACCCTCTTT; CDR3 protein: CASSPHPTAYTLF
clone size: NA; J gene: TRBJ2-7; V gene: TRBV10-1; D gene: NA; CDR3 DNA: TGCGCCAGCAGTGAGCTCCAGGGGTTTCGACCCTACGAGCAGTACTTC; CDR3 protein: CASSELQGFRPYEQYF
clone size: once; J gene: TRBJ1-6; V gene: TRBV28; D gene: NA; CDR3 DNA: TGTGCCAGCAGTTTAGGGGGGCTCGGCTATAATTCACCCCTCCACTTT; CDR3 protein: CASSLGGLGYNSPLHF
clone size: NA; J gene: TRBJ1-2; V gene: TRBV2; D gene: NA; CDR3 DNA: TGTGCCAGCAGTGAATTCAGGGCTGGCTACACCTTC; CDR3 protein: CASSEFRAGYTF
clone size: NA; J gene: TRBJ2-5; V gene: TRBV18; D gene: TRBD2; CDR3 DNA: TGTGCCAGCTCACCTCGGGAGGCAATGGGGTACCAAGAGACCCAGTACTTC; CDR3 protein: CASSPREAMGYQETQYF